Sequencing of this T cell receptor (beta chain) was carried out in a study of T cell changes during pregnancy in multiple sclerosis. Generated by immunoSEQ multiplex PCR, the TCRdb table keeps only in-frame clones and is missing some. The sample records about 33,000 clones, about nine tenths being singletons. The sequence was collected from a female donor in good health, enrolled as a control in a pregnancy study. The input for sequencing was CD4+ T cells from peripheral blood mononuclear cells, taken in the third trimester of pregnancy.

CDR3 bases: TGTGCCAGCAGTGGGGACTGGAACACTGAAGCTTTCTTT. Amino acid sequence: CASSGDWNTEAFF. The chain links TRBV2 to TRBJ1-1; weak D call: TRBD1 (5 bases). CDR3 length: 13 amino acids. Looked up from germline, CDR1 is SNHLY and CDR2 is FYNNEI. V shed 4 bases and J shed 1 base, with 7 bases lying between them.